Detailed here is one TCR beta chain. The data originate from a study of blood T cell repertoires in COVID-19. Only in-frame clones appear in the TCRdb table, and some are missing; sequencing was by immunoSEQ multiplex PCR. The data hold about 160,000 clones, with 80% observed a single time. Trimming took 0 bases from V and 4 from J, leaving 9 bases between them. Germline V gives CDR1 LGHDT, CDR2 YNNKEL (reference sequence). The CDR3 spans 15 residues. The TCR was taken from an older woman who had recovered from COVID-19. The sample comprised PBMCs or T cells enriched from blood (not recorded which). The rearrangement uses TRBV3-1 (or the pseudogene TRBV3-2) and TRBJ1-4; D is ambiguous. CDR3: CASSQESGDNEKLFF. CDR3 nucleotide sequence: TGTGCCAGCAGCCAAGAGTCCGGGGATAATGAAAAACTGTTTTTT.